This T cell receptor beta chain was obtained from a study of T-cell memory formation after mild COVID-19. Study results and limitations: Researchers report contracting CD4+ clones mostly in CM and EM, with CD8+ clones in EMRA.

V was trimmed by 6 bases and J by 3 bases, leaving 18 bases between them. The CDR3 runs 14 residues. In germline, CDR1 is SQVTM, CDR2 ANQGSEA. To note about this clonotype: The antigen is unknown.

The authors produced TCR alpha and TCR beta cDNA libraries with sample barcodes and UMIs by 5'RACE using constant-segment primers. TCRdb analysed the 5' RACE reads with MiXCR anew, one entry per CDR3 protein. Of 130,000 to 150,000 distinct CDR3 sequences in the sample, roughly 6.3% were seen once. The sequencing input was PBMCs or a T cell subset sorted from them (not recorded which). V and J are TRBV29-1 and TRBJ2-7; possibly TRBD1 for D (5 bases). The receptor was isolated from an adult woman who had mild COVID-19 (a few samples of this study predate the infection). Cell type and time point are not known. CDR3 amino acids: CSVADSFQLYEQYF. For the CDR3, the DNA is TGCAGCGTCGCTGACAGCTTCCAACTCTACGAGCAGTACTTC.